A selection of T cell receptor beta chains follows, all from one sample in a study of Ad26.COV2.S vaccination and SARS-CoV-2 variants. The table came from immunoSEQ multiplex PCR; TCRdb's copy has only in-frame clones and leaves some out. The data contain some 300,000 clones, around four fifths of them seen just once; the ten biggest clones take up approximately 2%. The sequencing here drew on peripheral blood, taken in a trial of Ad26.COV2.S vaccine versus placebo. The receptor set was obtained from a person aged 18-60 years who received the Ad26.COV2.S COVID-19 vaccine or a placebo. CDR3s include the opening cysteine and the closing phenylalanine or tryptophan. D genes are given only for firm matches.

d_call,j_call,v_call,cdr3_aa
.,TRBJ2-3,TRBV5-1,CASSFHYTDTQYF
.,TRBJ2-7,TRBV15,CATSRDQGAEQYF
.,TRBJ1-1,TRBV30,CASPRTSGAEAFF
TRBD1,TRBJ1-6,TRBV5-4,CASSLSAGGFSPLHF
.,TRBJ2-3,TRBV6-2/TRBV6-3,CASSYSETDTQYF
TRBD1,TRBJ1-5,TRBV19,CASSIRQGYDSNQPQHF
.,TRBJ1-1,TRBV29-1,CSVESGWGKGQRIPEAFF
.,TRBJ2-7,TRBV6-6,CASSYSLNEQYF
TRBD2,TRBJ2-5,TRBV5-4,CASNAGTTDSRETQYF
.,TRBJ1-1,TRBV7-6,CASSLRQSPMNTEAFF
TRBD1,TRBJ1-2,TRBV19,CASSIEGQGSFGYTF
TRBD2,TRBJ2-3,TRBV10-1,CASRIPGLLPSDTQYF
.,TRBJ1-1,TRBV29-1,CSVATNTEAFF
.,TRBJ2-3,TRBV9,CASSGSLLSTDTQYF
.,TRBJ1-5,TRBV18,CASSPTSGYPQHF
.,TRBJ2-2,TRBV7-2,CASSFRRTGVRPGELFF
.,TRBJ1-4,TRBV28,CASSLWGDWRGEKLFF
.,TRBJ1-6,TRBV5-4,CASSIPPSPLHF